The T cell receptor beta chain under discussion was sequenced for a study of cytomegalovirus exposure and HLA in healthy donors (dated by TCRdb to about 2017). Background on the whole study: An earlier analysis of some 600 of the donors reported about 280 Gb of sequence data and roughly 120 million unique TCR beta sequences obtained from around 170 million T cells. An early release that covered around 590 HLA-typed donors contained around 300 gigabases of sequencing data and tens of millions of unique TCR sequences. Of the 300 to 450 genotyped donors, less than 85% were placed in the genetic ancestry cluster associated with self-reported Caucasian donors. The aim of the study was to test whether cataloging public T cell receptors could identify signatures of past pathogen exposure. The T cell repertoires of several hundred subjects were profiled by immunosequencing and related to cytomegalovirus serostatus. In addition to the first cohort of 666 subjects, a separate validation cohort of 120 different subjects was used. To predict cytomegalovirus infection status, the study brought together high-throughput TCR immunosequencing, statistical association of individual TCRs with disease status, and machine learning. In a later analysis, previously published TCR beta repertoires from 666 donors were re-analyzed and high-resolution HLA genotyping was added so that TCR occurrence patterns could be studied. Rather than drawing on any new phenotypic data, the later analysis identified candidate immune exposures from TCR beta sequences and the way those sequences occurred across donors. In an earlier analysis of 500 to 650 of the donors, high-throughput TCR beta sequencing was used to judge whether each TCR beta V gene segment behaved as functional or pseudogenic. Donor age, sex, ethnicity and CMV serostatus were compiled together with the repertoire data. A later genetic analysis took genome-wide SNP genotypes for about 65% of the 666 donors and used that subset as a discovery cohort. Every discovery cohort repertoire had been produced on one sequencing platform. HLA typing included class I and class II loci at four-digit resolution. The number of typed donors differed by locus: roughly 629-640 for A, B, C, DRB1 and DQB1; 522 for DQA1; approximately 600 for DPA1; and some 470 for DPB1. A handful of DR-DQ haplotypes were handled as single units for association and clustering because linkage in the cohort was strong. On average, around 230,000 unique TCR beta nucleotide sequences were sequenced per donor among some 430 genotyped donors of the cohort, with around 19% of those sequences being non-productive.

Turning to this clone: This clone's antigen is unknown. No base quality information exists; no much larger clone differs at one position.

At the junction V is shortened by 5 bases and J by 3 bases, with 11 bases in between. CDR1 and CDR2 are drawn from the germline V gene: MNHEY, SVGAGI. The CDR3 sequence holds 14 residues, the cysteine and phenylalanine included. The sequence is cut down to CDR3 DNA, 42 bases in frame from base 1. Results the study describes overall, beyond this receptor: Because counts were too low, about 18 rarely observed V segments, including chromosome 9 orphons, were excluded from the earlier analysis of roughly 580 of the donors. According to a later analysis, parvovirus B19, influenza, CMV and Epstein-Barr virus appeared linked to several top co-occurrence clusters. In a later genetic analysis, fewer N-insertions in productive TCRs were reported among donors in an Asian-associated ancestry cluster than the roughly 700-donor mean. A few of the identified cytomegalovirus-associated TCR beta chains were confirmed in vitro to be specific for cytomegalovirus antigens. Because the 87-base-pair reads could not distinguish some IMGT-functional V segments, including TRBV6-2 and TRBV6-3, those segments were excluded. Because some donors lacked HLA typing at each locus, the association tests relied only on the typed subset. The only immune exposure information available for the cohort was CMV serostatus. In a later analysis, TCR association rates were found to vary across HLA loci, with the most associated TCRs seen for DRB1 alleles and the fewest for HLA-C alleles. When HLA alleles, especially DR and DQ, strongly co-occurred, TCR associations were difficult to assign to individual alleles. A further reported finding was that TCR beta sequences accurately predicted the HLA-A and HLA-B alleles for most subjects in the first cohort. In both the original and validation cohorts, the classifier was reported to diagnose cytomegalovirus status with high specificity and sensitivity. In a later genetic analysis, a missense DCLRE1C variant was associated with V-gene and J-gene trimming of TCR beta chains, and the association was replicated in an independent cohort. In the study, 150 to 200 TCR beta chains were listed as associated with cytomegalovirus. In a later analysis, over 15,000 TCR beta sequences were associated with specific HLA alleles at a false discovery rate of 0.05. It was suggested by the authors that the approach could potentially be generalized to other disease states and immunological phenotypes. Linkage disequilibrium might explain the correlated functional status among segregating V segments, but an unknown experimental factor could not be excluded. Only TCR beta chains were sequenced in this cohort, and the absence of alpha or paired-chain data limited detectable features. Most TCR sequences were observed very rarely across donors, whereas some public TCRs were present in many individuals. The sequencing pipeline was judged likely to have produced a cluster of highly shared sequence variants as a technical artifact. In a later analysis, HLA-associated TCR beta chains showed more clonal expansion and lower generation probabilities than non-associated chains that were equally common. Roughly uniform sequencing depth across donors was assumed in presence/absence analyses, although this assumption may not hold. A later analysis found that most CMV-associated TCR beta chains appeared HLA-restricted, with HLA associations seemingly driven largely by CMV exposure. In an earlier analysis of under 600 of the donors, most TCR beta V segments were observed in productive rearrangements about 87% or about 30% of the time, broadly matching IMGT annotations.

Libraries were constructed by the immunoSEQ multiplex PCR assay. A mixture of 60 forward primers for TCR Vbeta segments and 13 reverse primers for TCR Jbeta segments was used in the multiplex PCR. The CDR3 region of rearranged TCR beta genes was amplified from genomic DNA by a multiplex PCR assay. Amplified TCR beta libraries were sequenced as 87-base-pair reads on the Illumina HiSeq System. Per the authors' processing: Across the 640 or so repertoires, a later analysis counted 80 million or so unique TCR beta chains, approximately 12 million of which were shared by at least two donors. Raw reads were error-corrected and collapsed into unique sequences with a nearest-neighbor algorithm that merged closely related sequences to remove PCR and sequencing errors. To assign V, D and J gene segments, CDR3 sequences were aligned to IMGT reference sequences. Each retained sequence needed at least a six-nucleotide match to both a V gene segment and a J gene segment. Rearrangements were called productive when the CDR3 lacked stop codons and stayed in frame with V and J; all others were non-productive. Following IMGT convention, CDR3 was defined as the stretch from the second conserved V-encoded cysteine to the conserved J-encoded phenylalanine. The earlier analysis of 450 to 750 of the donors excluded any sequence lacking an unambiguous match to a single V gene segment. In an earlier analysis of approximately 610 of the donors, V segments were called functional above 56.7% productive rearrangements and were called segregating when the between-donor standard deviation exceeded 5%. A statistical classification framework was built to diagnose cytomegalovirus status from the catalog of TCR beta chain sequences. V and J gene assignment, in a later analysis, came from comparing TCR nucleotide sequences with IMGT/GENE-DB human TR gene sequences. In a later analysis, CDR3 sequences and most-parsimonious VDJ recombination scenarios were assigned using the TCRdist pipeline. A later analysis defined each TCR beta chain by its CDR3 amino acid sequence plus V-gene family, and excluded reads lacking a unique V-gene family. A later analysis removed over 500 highly shared, low-generation-probability nucleotide sequences to deal with suspected cross-contamination and a sequencing artifact. For each public chain, a later analysis derived a clonal expansion index from normalized ranks of inferred template counts within each repertoire. In a later analysis, generation probabilities were computed with a VDJ recombination model fitted to out-of-frame rearrangements, and the resulting probabilities were checked against IGoR. Hypergeometric tests were used in a later analysis to score TCR-TCR, TCR-HLA and TCR-CMV co-occurrence, with a repertoire-size bias correction applied to the TCR pairs. To estimate false discovery rates, a later analysis permuted the HLA or CMV assignments 20 times. In a later analysis, co-occurring TCRs were grouped using DBSCAN, and TCRdist sequence similarity was added for clustering within HLA-allele-positive subsets. Co-occurrence clustering excluded repertoires with fewer than 30,000 or more than 120,000 public chains, plus five with anomalous nucleotide sharing. TCRdb holds this immuneACCESS table with in-frame rearrangements only. Some clones are missing; in checked studies, unresolved V genes explain under half, and the rest has no known cause. V and J calls and clone size are those listed in that table; D and trimming were worked out from the DNA. For this sample the table gives about 220,000 clones, of which 75% were detected only once. The ten largest clones capture 1.8% of the sample.

The cohort consisted of 670 or so healthy bone marrow donors. At the time of sampling, all cohort members were nominally healthy, though unrecorded immune exposures were likely present. The donor was CMV seronegative and was included in the group of several hundred seronegative cohort members. A peripheral blood sample was collected from each donor, and TCR beta sequencing was performed on peripheral blood mononuclear cells. The Qiagen DNeasy Blood Extraction Kit was used to extract genomic DNA from the blood cell samples. The sequencing input was PBMCs. The sequence joins TRBV6-5 to TRBJ1-5; no D segment can be confidently identified. This sequence was found in a woman aged 25 to 45 in good health and CMV-seronegative. The DNA sequence is given as TGTGCCAGCAGTCGCGGGATCTCCAATCAGCCCCAGCATTTT. It translates to CASSRGISNQPQHF.